Listed here are 4 T cell receptor beta chains from one sample, sequenced in a study of blood T cell repertoires in COVID-19. The table came from immunoSEQ multiplex PCR; TCRdb's copy has only in-frame clones and leaves some out. The repertoire holds 200,000 to 250,000 clones, with 85% as singletons. Sequenced: peripheral blood. These receptors all stem from a man aged 45-60 years with COVID-19, enrolled during active disease.

The V and J genes are TRBV12-5 and TRBJ1-6, with 7 bases matching TRBD1. CDR3 length: 15 amino acids. Germline values: CDR1 LGHNT, CDR2 FRNRAP. Trimming at V came to 2 bases and at J to 6 bases, leaving 4 bases not matched to a gene. The CDR3 DNA sequence: TGTGCTAGTGGTTTGCAGGGGGAGCCTAATTCACCCCTCCACTTT. This codes for CASGLQGEPNSPLHF.

This clone was found once. This rearrangement joins TRBV4-1 to TRBJ2-7; 8 nucleotides agree with TRBD1. The germline gives CDR1 MGHRA, CDR2 YSYEKL. This CDR3 is 14 amino acids long. Unmatched junction bases numbered 4, after V lost 3 bases and J lost 3 bases. CDR3 sequence (DNA): TGCGCCAGCAGCCAGTCAGGGGGCGACTACGAGCAGTACTTC. Its protein product is CASSQSGGDYEQYF.

This clone showed up just once. The rearrangement uses TRBV10-3 and TRBJ2-7, with a weak D call TRBD2 (7 bases). V shed 6 bases and J shed 2 bases, with 14 bases lying between them. Germline loops: CDR1 ENHRY, CDR2 SYGVKD. The CDR3 has 14 residues. Written as DNA, the CDR3 is TGTGCCATCAGGGAAGGGGGGGATACCTACGAGCAGTACTTC. Its translation is CAIREGGDTYEQYF.

The genes are TRBV4-2 and TRBJ1-1; tentative D call: TRBD1 (5 bases). The germline V gene encodes CDR1 LGHNA and CDR2 YNFKEQ. The V end lost 0 bases, the J end lost 3 bases, and 11 bases lay between the germline ends. CDR3 length: 15 residues. The CDR3 nucleotides read TGTGCCAGCAGCCAAGATCACTGGGGGGACACTGAAGCTTTCTTT. This sequence encodes CASSQDHWGDTEAFF.